This TCR beta chain was profiled in a study of T cells in Graves' hyperthyroidism and ophthalmopathy (dated by TCRdb to between 2018 and 2021). Notes on the research overall: Peripheral blood samples were taken at initial diagnosis, before any treatment was given. The approximately 100 discovery patients were randomly divided into training and test sets at a 7:3 ratio. After sampling, hyperthyroidism patients received methimazole starting at 30 mg daily, and ophthalmopathy patients received high-dose intravenous methylprednisolone. Prospective prediction of ophthalmopathy was tested in an independent validation cohort consisting of 18 hyperthyroidism patients and some 17 patients who later progressed to ophthalmopathy. In several Graves' hyperthyroidism patients, the study also compared T-cell repertoires from thyroid tissue with T-cell repertoires from blood. The paper describes TCR Vbeta CDR3 sequencing of around 140 peripheral blood samples, made up of 43 ophthalmopathy patients, 70 to 75 hyperthyroidism patients and around 17 progressor patients. To identify distinguishing TCR V-J signatures, a discovery cohort of 90 to 100 patients was used, comprising approximately 40 with Graves' ophthalmopathy and some 60 with stable Graves' hyperthyroidism. What the study reported, not specific to this receptor: In validation, the model predicted progression to ophthalmopathy with roughly 70% sensitivity and over 72% specificity, a median of 6.5 months before onset. A model built on a 13 V-J signature distinguished ophthalmopathy from stable hyperthyroidism, reaching around 87% sensitivity and around 81% specificity in cross-validation and 80%/75% in testing. Most expanded thyroid clonotypes (frequency above 0.001) were also detected in blood, a finding suggesting that blood repertoires may reflect thyroid immune responses. No statistical method was used to set the sample size in advance, and investigators knew the group allocation.

Stable Graves' hyperthyroidism was defined as no progression to ophthalmopathy during 18 months of follow-up. Hyperthyroidism patients were newly diagnosed, with disease duration under 2 months, and aged 18 to 65 years. Any patient with an uncontrolled infection, another autoimmune disease, pregnancy or lactation was excluded. Diagnoses were based on clinical symptoms, serum thyroxine and TRAb, thyroid ultrasound and orbital computed tomography. Ficoll-Paque density gradient centrifugation was used to isolate PBMCs from around 10 ml of fresh peripheral blood. Trizol reagent was used to extract total RNA, and RNA quality was then checked on an Agilent 2100 Bioanalyzer. A few counts support this clonotype. It has no known antigen specificity. There are no base qualities to consult, and no much larger clone falls within one base. The TCR beta CDR3 regions were amplified from RNA transcripts. The TCR CDR3 was subjected to a first round of RT-PCR using the HTBI primer set and the Qiagen OneStep RT-PCR kit. Libraries were constructed in a second round of multiplex PCR, after which size selection and purification were carried out. Paired-end sequencing of the libraries was performed with 100 bp reads on an Illumina HiSeq2000. The authors' pipeline ran thus. SOAPnuke was used to process the raw data, removing reads that contained adapters or uncalled bases, had a mean Phred below 15, or lacked an exact match to the constant primer or identifier. COPE v1.2.5 was used to merge high-quality paired reads, and clonotypes were defined as unique nucleotide sequences. Clonotypes were aligned to IMGT TRBV, TRBD and TRBJ reference segments using MiTCR v1.1. Analysis was restricted to V-J combinations with a frequency above 0.0001, which covered 99% to 99.2% of repertoires. The TCS score was defined as F50 (clonal expansion) divided by E x V (chaos), with BLOSUM62-based TCRdist calculated between CDR3 peptides within each V-J. Welch's t-statistics and random forest reduced 514 V-J features to fewer than 15, which were used in a naive Bayes classifier (R e1071). TCRdb's own reprocessing of the public reads used fastp at Q25 and MiXCR and kept productive beta chains. Every entry covers one CDR3 protein and lists the most common genes and DNA from its rows. Here the V and J calls rest on TCRdb's processing, not on the authors' analysis. This sample comprises 600,000 to 650,000 distinct CDR3 sequences, about 17% of them detected only once. The ten largest clones take up approximately 3.8% of the sample.

Including cysteine and phenylalanine, the CDR3 has 13 amino acids. The read is trimmed to its CDR3 DNA, 39 bases read in frame from base 1. The germline V gene (reference sequence) supplies CDR1 DFQATT and CDR2 SNEGSKA. Trimming takes 1 base from V and 0 bases from J, and the germline ends sit 6 bases apart. This sequence originates from a woman aged 30 to 39 with Graves' hyperthyroidism. Sequencing was carried out using blood. The chain joins TRBV20-1 to TRBJ1-2; no confident D gene assignment can be made. The nucleotides read TGCAGTGCTAGAGGTGGAGCTAACTATGGCTACACCTTC. Its protein is CSARGGANYGYTF.